A single sample gave rise to the 32 T cell receptor beta chains below, sequenced in a study of tumor-infiltrating lymphocytes in primary liver carcinoma. From roughly 470 ng total RNA, TCR beta cDNA was generated with a primer in the constant region. Slightly modified ARM-PCR with three nested multiplex PCR rounds yielded TCR beta libraries. Amplification in the first two PCR rounds was performed using TRBV1-TRBV30 forward primers and a C-beta reverse primer for 10 cycles each. MiXCR, run by TCRdb on the multiplex PCR reads, gives a single entry per CDR3 protein. The sample includes approximately 330,000 distinct CDR3 sequences, around three fifths seen only once; the top ten take under 8%. Extraction also yielded germline DNA, while blood RNA was obtained from unsorted whole blood. The sequenced sample was peripheral blood. The origin of the receptors is a middle-aged man with primary liver carcinoma and hepatitis B virus infection.

This clonotype was counted many times. This rearrangement joins TRBV5-1 to TRBJ2-7, with 11 bases that match TRBD2. Germline V CDR1 and CDR2: SGHRS, YFSETQ. The CDR3 contains 16 residues. V dropped 4 bases and J dropped 5; count of bases not matched to a gene: 11. CDR3 nucleotide sequence: TGCGCCAGCAGCCCCCCACTAGCGGGAGAGTCCCACGAGCAGTACTTC. Residues: CASSPPLAGESHEQYF. Based on the CDR3 plus reference TRBV5-1 and TRBJ2-7, the full variable domain is KAGVTQTPRYLIKTRGQQVTLSCSPISGHRSVSWYQQTPGQGLQFLFEYFSETQRNKGNFPGRFSGRQFSNSRSEMNVSTLELGDSALYLCASSPPLAGESHEQYFGPGTRLTVT.

This clonotype was counted at least ten times. This chain uses TRBV10-3 with TRBJ1-4, with 7 positions matching TRBD1. The CDR3 covers 16 residues. Germline CDR1 is ENHRY and CDR2 is SYGVKD. V was clipped by 10 bases and J by 0 bases; unmatched bases: 11. The CDR3 is CATRRGTAATNEKLFF. CDR3 bases: TGTGCCACTCGGAGAGGGACAGCCGCAACTAATGAAAAACTGTTTTTT.

The chain has TRBV2 and TRBJ1-2, with D unclear. Deletions cut 5 bases from V and 5 bases from J, with 12 bases between. This CDR3 is 13 amino acids long. Germline CDR1 reads SNHLY; CDR2 reads FYNNEI. CDR3 coding DNA: TGTGCCAGCAGTTGGACGGAGAAATATGGCTACACCTTC. Protein product: CASSWTEKYGYTF.

Notes on this clonotype: A much larger clone lies a single base off, so this may be a read error. The rearrangement links TRBV12-3 or TRBV12-4 to TRBJ2-1, with unresolved D. V was pared by 1 base and J by 7 bases, with 11 bases between. This CDR3 is 14 amino acids long. DNA for the CDR3: TGTGCCAGCAGTTTAGATCTCTCATCAAATGAGCAGTTCTTC. Protein product: CASSLDLSSNEQFF.

Worth noting for this clonotype: This clone may be a read error of a much larger clone one base away. The rearrangement uses TRBV6-6 and TRBJ2-2, with no clear D. The germline gives CDR1 MNHNY, CDR2 SVGAGI (reference sequence). This CDR3 comprises 16 residues. The ends were cut back, 2 bases at V and 0 bases at J, with 10 bases in the middle. CDR3: CASSYPRPTNTGELFF. CDR3 nucleotides: TGTGCCAGCAGTTACCCGAGGCCTACGAACACCGGGGAGCTGTTTTTT.

The chain has TRBV28 and TRBJ2-5; D is unresolved. The CDR3 runs to 13 residues. CDR1 and CDR2 from the germline V gene are MDHEN and SYDVKM. V gave up 5 bases and J gave up 3 bases, with 10 bases separating them. The CDR3 bases are TGTGCCAGCAGTCCCCAGGTGGAAGAGACCCAGTACTTC. The encoded protein is CASSPQVEETQYF. Full variable domain (remainder filled in from reference TRBV28 and TRBJ2-5): DVKVTQSSRYLVKRTGEKVFLECVQDMDHENMFWYRQDPGLGLRLIYFSYDVKMKEKGDIPEGYSVSREKKERFSLILESASTNQTSMYLCASSPQVEETQYFGPGTRLLVL.

This sequence joins TRBV11-2 and TRBJ2-4; D is perhaps TRBD2 (5 bases). The CDR3 is made up of 16 amino acids. Looked up from germline, CDR1 is SGHAT and CDR2 is FQNNGV. Trimming stripped 8 bases from V and 7 bases from J, with 24 bases between. In nucleotides, the CDR3 is TGTGCCAGCTGTCTATATAGCGTGAGGAATGTGAACATTCAGTACTTC. Amino acid sequence: CASCLYSVRNVNIQYF.

This clonotype showed up many times. The chain couples TRBV6-5 to TRBJ1-2; TRBD1 is a possible D gene (5 bases). CDR1 is MNHEY, CDR2 SVGAGI, per germline. CDR3 length: 15 residues. Trimming pared 0 bases from V and 2 bases from J, leaving 10 bases between. The CDR3 sequence: CASSYSGTGNYGYTF. The DNA of the CDR3 is TGTGCCAGCAGTTACTCGGGTACAGGCAACTATGGCTACACCTTC.

About this clonotype: A much larger clone sits a single nucleotide away, making a read error possible. Here the CDR3 omits its conserved ending phenylalanine or tryptophan, so a read error is the likely source. This chain joins TRBV4-3 and TRBJ2-7, with a tentative D call TRBD2 (6 bases). Germline V gene lookup returns CDR1 LGHNA and CDR2 YSLEER. The CDR3 runs to 15 residues. V was cut by 1 base and J by 2 bases, with 12 bases left in between. The CDR3 DNA reads TGCGCCAGCAGCCAAGGTCCGGGAGCCACCTACGAGCAGTACTCC. Protein sequence: CASSQGPGATYEQYS.

Note on this clonotype: Just one base apart from a much larger clone, this may be a read error. This chain uses TRBV6-1 with TRBJ2-1; no clear D gene. Germline V gene lookup returns CDR1 MNHNS and CDR2 SASEGT. Trimming left V 0 bases short and J 6 bases short, with 15 bases between. The CDR3 covers 16 residues. The CDR3 sequence: CASSEAPLSHINEQFF. CDR3 DNA: TGTGCCAGCAGTGAAGCTCCCTTGAGCCACATCAATGAGCAGTTCTTC.

This clonotype has at least ten counts. The chain links TRBV11-2 to TRBJ2-7; no reliable D call. V gave up 4 bases and J gave up 2 bases, with 15 bases separating them. CDR3 size: 15 residues. Germline V CDR1 and CDR2: SGHAT, FQNNGV. Here the CDR3 reads CASSSSLKTPYEQYF. In DNA, the CDR3 is TGTGCCAGCAGCTCGAGTCTTAAAACGCCCTACGAGCAGTACTTC.

Points on this clonotype: This clone may be a read error of a much larger clone one base away. The V and J genes are TRBV6-5 and TRBJ1-6, with D uncertain. Per the germline V gene, CDR1 is MNHEY and CDR2 is SVGAGI. With 6 bases removed from V and 9 bases from J, the gap between germline ends came to 15 bases. The CDR3 runs to 14 residues. DNA for the CDR3: TGTGCCAGCAGCCTGACCTGGGCGAGTTCACCCCTCCACTTT. As protein: CASSLTWASSPLHF.

With respect to this clonotype: The germline gene is not matched at one end of the junction; a read error may be the cause. As DNA, the CDR3 is TGTAGCGTTGAAGGGCAGGGGTGGAATGAAGCTTTCTTT. Its protein is CSVEGQGWNEAFF. This chain connects TRBV29-1 to TRBJ1-1, with D possibly matching TRBD1 (6 bases). Germline values: CDR1 SQVTM, CDR2 ANQGSEA. The CDR3 is made up of 13 amino acids.

As regards this clonotype: A much larger clone differs by one base, so this may be a read error. CDR3: CDSSGQGIKNIQYF. The CDR3 DNA is TGTGACAGCAGCGGACAGGGAATCAAAAACATTCAGTACTTC. The chain employs TRBV12-3 or TRBV12-4 and TRBJ2-4; TRBD1 matches 8 bases. The length of the CDR3 is 14 residues.

In the case of this clonotype: A much larger clone differs from this one at a single base, so this may be a read error. The chain has TRBV7-8 and TRBJ1-1; D remains unclear. The germline V gene has CDR1 SGHVS and CDR2 FQNEAQ. This CDR3 comprises 14 residues. The CDR3 loop is CAGSVDRQFTEAFF. For the CDR3, the DNA is TGTGCCGGCAGCGTCGACCGACAATTTACTGAAGCTTTCTTT.

This chain connects TRBV6-5 to TRBJ1-2; D is uncertain. V was trimmed by 6 bases and J by 4 bases, leaving 15 bases between them. This CDR3 contains 14 residues. Germline CDR1 MNHEY, CDR2 SVGAGI. This CDR3 reads CASSATEVFYGYTF. The CDR3 DNA reads as TGTGCCAGCAGCGCCACGGAGGTATTCTATGGCTACACCTTC.

This clonotype was picked up many times. The chain combines TRBV6-2 or TRBV6-3 with TRBJ2-7; D is undetermined. This CDR3 spans 10 amino acids. Per germline, CDR1 MNHEY and CDR2 SVGEGT. Trimming left V 6 bases short and J 7 bases short, with 7 bases between. The CDR3 loop reads CASRFREQYF. As DNA, the CDR3 is TGTGCCAGCAGGTTTAGGGAGCAGTACTTC.

Only one count was recorded for this clonotype. The gene calls are TRBV11-2 and TRBJ2-7; D may be TRBD1 (5 bases). V lost 6 bases to trimming and J lost 1 base, with 13 bases between them. Per germline, CDR1 SGHAT and CDR2 FQNNGV. This CDR3 contains 14 residues. This CDR3 is CASRLQENSYEQYF. CDR3 nucleotide sequence: TGTGCCAGCAGATTACAGGAGAATTCCTACGAGCAGTACTTC.

Concerning this clonotype itself: A much larger clone differs from this one at a single base, so this may be a read error. CDR3 region: CAISEPDRGQTDTQYF. The CDR3 DNA reads TGTGCCATCAGTGAGCCGGACAGGGGGCAGACAGATACGCAGTATTTT. V and J are TRBV10-3 and TRBJ2-3; 11 bases align to TRBD1. After removal of 2 bases from V and 3 bases from J, the junction contained 4 bases not matched to a gene. Germline V gene sequence: CDR1 ENHRY, CDR2 SYGVKD. The CDR3 runs 16 residues.

The chain links TRBV11-2 to TRBJ2-5; TRBD1 is a possible D gene (7 bases). Trimming left V 4 bases short and J 3 bases short, with 12 bases between. Germline lookup yields CDR1 SGHAT and CDR2 FQNNGV. The CDR3 spans 14 residues. CDR3 protein: CASSSGGKKETQYF. The CDR3 DNA follows: TGTGCCAGCAGCTCAGGGGGGAAAAAAGAGACCCAGTACTTC.

Concerning this clonotype itself: Relative to the germline gene, one junction end is altered; a read error may explain this. This chain links TRBV11-2 with TRBJ2-7; D not certain. Germline CDR1 is SGHAT and CDR2 is FQNNGV. The CDR3 is made up of 14 amino acids. CDR3 residues: CASRPGLTTYEQCF. Here the CDR3 DNA reads TGTGCCAGTAGGCCCGGGCTCACAACCTACGAGCAGTGCTTC.

With respect to this clonotype: The CDR3 does not close with the conserved phenylalanine or tryptophan, likely indicating a read error. This rearrangement joins TRBV5-1 to TRBJ2-5, with D possibly being TRBD1 or TRBD2 (5 bases each). From germline, CDR1 is SGHRS and CDR2 YFSETQ. CDR3 size: 13 residues. The V end lost 1 base, the J end lost 4 bases, and 8 bases lay between the germline ends. CDR3 region: CASSLKGTETQYL. CDR3 coding DNA: TGCGCCAGCAGCTTGAAGGGGACAGAGACCCAGTACCTC.

This clonotype was picked up many times. J is TRBJ2-2 and V is TRBV5-5, with D tentatively TRBD1 (5 bases). CDR1 SGHKS and CDR2 YYEKEE come from the germline V gene (reference sequence). Trimming shortened V by 4 bases and J by 0 bases, and 10 bases separated the two germline ends. This CDR3 is built from 15 residues. The CDR3 DNA is TGTGCCAGCAGCCCTCGACAGACGAACACCGGGGAGCTGTTTTTT. It codes for CASSPRQTNTGELFF.

This clonotype has a single count. The junction differs from germline at one of its ends, possibly a read error. The chain carries TRBV12-3 or TRBV12-4 and TRBJ1-6; TRBD1 agrees at 8 bases. The CDR3 has 16 amino acids. The CDR3 DNA sequence: TGTGTCAGCAGTTCCTACCAGGGGGCAGTTAATTCACCCCTCCGCTTT. Encoded protein: CVSSSYQGAVNSPLRF.

With regard to this clonotype: This sequence may be a read error, since a much larger clone differs from it by one base. This chain joins TRBV10-1 and TRBJ2-1; 7 bases line up with TRBD2. Germline loops: CDR1 WNHNN, CDR2 SYGVQD (reference sequence). This CDR3 region has 14 residues. With 7 bases clipped from V and 8 bases from J, the junction kept 11 bases outside the gene matches. Here the CDR3 reads CASNAHSGKDEQFF. CDR3 coding DNA: TGCGCCAGCAATGCTCACAGCGGGAAGGATGAGCAGTTCTTC.

With regard to this clonotype: A read error is likely, as this CDR3 ends without the conserved phenylalanine or tryptophan. The V call is TRBV11-2, the J call TRBJ2-1; D not resolved. Trimming shortened V by 1 base and J by 7 bases, and 8 bases separated the two germline ends. Germline-derived CDR1 and CDR2 are SGHAT and FQNNGV. This CDR3 is 13 amino acids long. Written as DNA, the CDR3 is TGTGCCAGCAGCTTAGTTCGGGTTAATGAGCAGTTCTTG. It encodes CASSLVRVNEQFL.

Turning to this clonotype: This sequence may be a read error, since a much larger clone differs from it by one base. Because the CDR3 is missing its conserved closing phenylalanine or tryptophan, this is likely a read error. In nucleotides, the CDR3 is TGCGCCAGCAGCCAAGATCGCCAGCAGCCCCAGCATCTT. Residues: CASSQDRQQPQHL. V usage is TRBV4-3 and J usage is TRBJ1-5, with D hard to call. Trimming left V 0 bases short and J 7 bases short, with 7 bases between. The CDR3 loop spans 13 amino acids. The germline gives CDR1 LGHNA, CDR2 YSLEER.

Only one count was recorded for this clonotype. The J gene is TRBJ2-5, the V gene TRBV6-5; possibly TRBD2 for D (6 bases). V gave up 5 bases and J gave up 9 bases, with 16 bases separating them. This CDR3 spans 13 amino acids. Germline-derived CDR1 and CDR2 are MNHEY and SVGAGI. The CDR3 region has the DNA TGTGCCAGCAGTCCAGGGACCGGGGAGGCCCAGTACTTC. It is translated as CASSPGTGEAQYF.

This clonotype was detected ten times or more. The chain has TRBV11-1 and TRBJ1-1; no firm D call. Germline V CDR1 and CDR2: SGHAT, FQDESV (reference sequence). This CDR3 is 14 amino acids long. Trimming cost V 5 bases and J 4 bases, with 14 bases left between them. CDR3 nucleotides: TGTGCCAGCAGCGCACGACCCGAGGGCACTGAAGCTTTCTTT. This sequence encodes CASSARPEGTEAFF.

Worth noting for this clonotype: A read error is possible here, since a much larger clone lies one base away. As DNA, the CDR3 is TGCGCCAGCAGCCAGGTCCTCCTTACCGTGACCGGGGGGGAGACCCAGTACTTC. It translates to CASSQVLLTVTGGETQYF. This sequence joins TRBV4-1 and TRBJ2-5; TRBD2 matches at 7 bases. Germline CDR1 and CDR2: MGHRA and YSYEKL. This CDR3 has 18 residues. V was clipped by 3 bases and J by 5 bases; unmatched bases: 18.

This chain uses TRBV11-2 with TRBJ1-2, with D unresolved. The CDR3 consists of 13 residues. Germline lookup yields CDR1 SGHAT and CDR2 FQNNGV. The V gene lost 5 bases and the J gene lost 3 bases, with 10 bases spanning the gap. The CDR3 DNA follows: TGTGCCAGCAGCCACAGACACGACTATGGCTACACCTTC. Protein: CASSHRHDYGYTF.

The chain carries TRBV11-2 and TRBJ2-5, with D perhaps TRBD1 (6 bases). This CDR3 contains 16 residues. The V end lost 7 bases, the J end lost 2 bases, and 20 bases lay between the germline ends. Germline CDR1 reads SGHAT; CDR2 reads FQNNGV. CDR3 region: CASNYRPTGYQETQYF. CDR3 bases: TGTGCCAGCAACTACCGTCCGACAGGATATCAAGAGACCCAGTACTTC.